The T cell receptor beta chain under discussion was sequenced for a study of blood T cells in healthy people across ages. Study-wide points: Naive CD4+ cell counts and diversity both ran higher in long-lived than in aged donors.

This clonotype appeared a few times. Its antigen is unknown. Donation came from healthy Caucasian individuals in Russia who were aged about 6 to 95. In each sample, at least 7 million PBMCs were isolated. A J-beta primer mix and a sample-barcoded 5' primer were used in a second PCR of roughly 7 to 12 cycles. Every single cDNA molecule received a tag from a template-switch adaptor with 12 random nucleotides. TCRdb reprocessed the 5' RACE reads with MiXCR, giving one entry per CDR3 protein. The profile covers 1.5 million to 2 million distinct CDR3 sequences, with about 49% appearing a single time and about 2.1% taken by the ten largest. Per the germline V gene, CDR1 is DFQATT and CDR2 is SNEGSKA (reference sequence). Unmatched junction bases numbered 9, after V lost 6 bases and J lost 3 bases. This CDR3 contains 15 residues.

This rearrangement joins TRBV20-1 to TRBJ1-5; 9 positions agree with TRBD1. Sequencing input: blood. This clonotype was sampled from a woman aged 40 to 50 in good health. The CDR3 region is CSAGPGQGVNQPQHF. As DNA, the CDR3 is TGCAGTGCAGGGCCGGGACAGGGCGTCAATCAGCCCCAGCATTTT.